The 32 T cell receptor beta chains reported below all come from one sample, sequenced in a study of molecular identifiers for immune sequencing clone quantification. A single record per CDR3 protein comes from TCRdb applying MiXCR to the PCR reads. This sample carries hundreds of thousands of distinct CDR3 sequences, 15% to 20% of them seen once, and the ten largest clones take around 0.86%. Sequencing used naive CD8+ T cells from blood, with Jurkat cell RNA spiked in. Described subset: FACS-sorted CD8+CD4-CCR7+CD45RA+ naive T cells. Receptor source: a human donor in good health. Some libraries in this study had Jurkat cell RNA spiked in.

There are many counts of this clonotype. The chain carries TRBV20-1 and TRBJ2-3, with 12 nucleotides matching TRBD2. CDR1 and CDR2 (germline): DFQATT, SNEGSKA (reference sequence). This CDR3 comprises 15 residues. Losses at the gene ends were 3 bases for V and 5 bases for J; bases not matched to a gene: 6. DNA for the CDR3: TGCAGTGCTAGGAGACTAGCGGGAGAGGTAGATACGCAGTATTTT. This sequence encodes CSARRLAGEVDTQYF.

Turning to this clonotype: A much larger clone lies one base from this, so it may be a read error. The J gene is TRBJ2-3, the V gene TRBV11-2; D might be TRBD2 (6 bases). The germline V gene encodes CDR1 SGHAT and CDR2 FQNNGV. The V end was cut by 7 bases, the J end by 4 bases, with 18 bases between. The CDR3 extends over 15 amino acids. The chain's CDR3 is CASTQAVASADTQYF. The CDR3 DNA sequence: TGTGCCAGCACCCAAGCGGTGGCTAGCGCAGATACGCAGTATTTT. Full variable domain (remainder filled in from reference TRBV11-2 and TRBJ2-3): EAGVAQSPRYKIIEKRQSVAFWCNPISGHATLYWYQQILGQGPKLLIQFQNNGVVDDSQLPKDRFSAERLKGVDSTLKIQPAKLEDSAVYLCASTQAVASADTQYFGPGTRLTVL.

The CDR3 bases are TGTGCCAGTAGGTCCAAGGGGACTGAAGCTTTCTTT. Protein: CASRSKGTEAFF. The chain is built from TRBV19 and TRBJ1-1, with D possibly matching TRBD1 (5 bases). V dropped 6 bases and J dropped 5 bases, with 10 bases sitting between them. Germline CDR1 is LNHDA and CDR2 is SQIVND (reference sequence). This CDR3 is 12 amino acids long.

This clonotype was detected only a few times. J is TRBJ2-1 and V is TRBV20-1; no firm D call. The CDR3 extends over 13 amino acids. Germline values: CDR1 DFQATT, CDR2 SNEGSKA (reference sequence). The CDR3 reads CSLQFTSYNEQFF. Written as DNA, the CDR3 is TGCAGCTTACAGTTTACCTCCTACAATGAGCAGTTCTTC.

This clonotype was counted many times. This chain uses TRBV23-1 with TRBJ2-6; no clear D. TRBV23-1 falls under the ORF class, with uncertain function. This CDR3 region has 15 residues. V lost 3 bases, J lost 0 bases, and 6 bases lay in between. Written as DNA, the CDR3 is TGCGCCAGCAGTCACCGGCCCTCTGGGGCCAACGTCCTGACTTTC. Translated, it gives CASSHRPSGANVLTF.

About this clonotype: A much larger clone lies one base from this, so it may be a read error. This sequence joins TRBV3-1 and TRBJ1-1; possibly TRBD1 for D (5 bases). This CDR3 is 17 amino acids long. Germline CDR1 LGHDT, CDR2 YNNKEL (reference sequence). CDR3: CASGHLLSFRGDTEAFF. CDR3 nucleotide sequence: TGTGCCAGCGGCCACCTTCTATCTTTCCGAGGGGACACTGAAGCTTTCTTT. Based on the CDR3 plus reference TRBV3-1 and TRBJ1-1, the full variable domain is DTAVSQTPKYLVTQMGNDKSIKCEQNLGHDTMYWYKQDSKKFLKIMFSYNNKELIINETVPNRFSPKSPDKAHLNLHINSLELGDSAVYFCASGHLLSFRGDTEAFFGQGTRLTVV.

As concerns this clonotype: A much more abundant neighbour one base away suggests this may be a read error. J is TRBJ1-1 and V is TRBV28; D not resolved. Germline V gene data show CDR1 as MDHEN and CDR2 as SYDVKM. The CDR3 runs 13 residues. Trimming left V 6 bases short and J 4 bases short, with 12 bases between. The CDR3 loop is CASRPPQITEAFF. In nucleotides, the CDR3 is TGTGCCAGCAGACCGCCCCAGATCACTGAAGCTTTCTTT.

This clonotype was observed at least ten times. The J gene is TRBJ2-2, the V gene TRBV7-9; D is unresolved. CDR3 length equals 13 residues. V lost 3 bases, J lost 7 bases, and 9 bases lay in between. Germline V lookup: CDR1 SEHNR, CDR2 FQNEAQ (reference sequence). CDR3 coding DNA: TGTGCCAGCAGCTTCGTTGGTGGCGGGGAGCTGTTTTTT. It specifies CASSFVGGGELFF.

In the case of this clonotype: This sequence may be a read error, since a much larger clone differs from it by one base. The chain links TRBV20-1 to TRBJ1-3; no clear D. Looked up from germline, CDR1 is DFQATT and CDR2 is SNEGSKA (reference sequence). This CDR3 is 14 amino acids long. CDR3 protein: CSASPAYSGSTIYF. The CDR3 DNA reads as TGCAGTGCTAGCCCAGCCTACTCTGGAAGCACCATATATTTT.

The CDR3 spells CSARDQRTDYGYTF. CDR3 DNA sequence: TGCAGTGCTAGAGATCAGAGGACCGACTATGGCTACACCTTC. The chain has TRBV20-1 and TRBJ1-2; D is ambiguous. This CDR3 has 14 residues. Deletions cut 0 bases from V and 3 bases from J, with 11 bases between. Germline V gene sequence: CDR1 DFQATT, CDR2 SNEGSKA (reference sequence).

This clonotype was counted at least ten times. For the CDR3, the DNA is TGTGCCAGCAGCCCAACCAATAGGGGTTACGAGCAGTACTTC. This encodes CASSPTNRGYEQYF. The chain uses TRBV11-2 and TRBJ2-7; tentatively, D is TRBD1 (5 bases). In germline, CDR1 is SGHAT, CDR2 FQNNGV. Deletions cut 5 bases from V and 4 bases from J, with 15 bases between. The CDR3 spans 14 residues.

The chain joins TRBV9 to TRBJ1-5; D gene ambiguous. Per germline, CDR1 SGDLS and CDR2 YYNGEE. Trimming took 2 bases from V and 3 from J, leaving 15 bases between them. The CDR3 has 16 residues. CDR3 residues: CASSVSPEVNNQPQHF. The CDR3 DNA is TGTGCCAGCAGCGTGAGTCCGGAAGTTAACAATCAGCCCCAGCATTTT.

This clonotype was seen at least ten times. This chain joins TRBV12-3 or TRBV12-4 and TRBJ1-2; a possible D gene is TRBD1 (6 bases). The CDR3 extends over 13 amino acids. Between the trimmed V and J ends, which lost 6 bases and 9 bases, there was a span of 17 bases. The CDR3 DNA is TGTGCCAGCAGCCTCGACCGGGGGGCGCGCTACACCTTC. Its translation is CASSLDRGARYTF.

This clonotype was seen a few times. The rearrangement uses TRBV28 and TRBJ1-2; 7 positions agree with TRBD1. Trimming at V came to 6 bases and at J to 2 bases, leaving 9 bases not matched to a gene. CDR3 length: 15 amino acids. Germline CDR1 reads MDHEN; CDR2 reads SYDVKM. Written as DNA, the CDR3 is TGTGCCAGCAGCGACCGGACAGGCCCCAACTATGGCTACACCTTC. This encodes CASSDRTGPNYGYTF.

CDR3 sequence: CASSGGVREKLFF. In DNA, the CDR3 is TGTGCCAGCAGCGGGGGGGTACGTGAAAAACTGTTTTTT. V is TRBV11-2 and J is TRBJ1-4; D may be TRBD1 (5 bases). This CDR3 has 13 amino acids. The germline V gene has CDR1 SGHAT and CDR2 FQNNGV. Trimming shortened V by 5 bases and J by 7 bases, and 11 bases separated the two germline ends. Full variable domain (outside the CDR3, taken from reference TRBV11-2 and TRBJ1-4): EAGVAQSPRYKIIEKRQSVAFWCNPISGHATLYWYQQILGQGPKLLIQFQNNGVVDDSQLPKDRFSAERLKGVDSTLKIQPAKLEDSAVYLCASSGGVREKLFFGSGTQLSVL.

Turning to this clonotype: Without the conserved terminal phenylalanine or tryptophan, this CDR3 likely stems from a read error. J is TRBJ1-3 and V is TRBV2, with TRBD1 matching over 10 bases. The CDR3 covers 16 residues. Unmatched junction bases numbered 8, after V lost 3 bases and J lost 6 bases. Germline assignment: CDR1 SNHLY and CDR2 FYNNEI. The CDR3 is CASSDDRDRGTNTIYS. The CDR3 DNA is TGTGCCAGCAGTGACGACCGGGACAGGGGTACAAACACCATATATTCT.

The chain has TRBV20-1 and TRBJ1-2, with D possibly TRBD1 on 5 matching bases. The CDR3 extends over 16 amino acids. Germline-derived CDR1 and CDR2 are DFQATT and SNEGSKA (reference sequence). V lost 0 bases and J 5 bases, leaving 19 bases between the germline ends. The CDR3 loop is CSARDRREGRGYGYTF. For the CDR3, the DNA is TGCAGTGCTAGAGATCGGAGGGAGGGGCGAGGGTATGGCTACACCTTC.

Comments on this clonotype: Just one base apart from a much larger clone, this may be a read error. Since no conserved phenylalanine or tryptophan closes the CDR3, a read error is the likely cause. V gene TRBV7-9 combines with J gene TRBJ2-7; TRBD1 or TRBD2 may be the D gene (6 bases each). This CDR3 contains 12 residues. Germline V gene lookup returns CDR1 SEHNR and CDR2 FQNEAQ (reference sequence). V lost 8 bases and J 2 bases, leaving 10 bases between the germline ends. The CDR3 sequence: CASGGQTYEQYS. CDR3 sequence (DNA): TGTGCCAGCGGGGGGCAGACCTACGAGCAGTACTCC.

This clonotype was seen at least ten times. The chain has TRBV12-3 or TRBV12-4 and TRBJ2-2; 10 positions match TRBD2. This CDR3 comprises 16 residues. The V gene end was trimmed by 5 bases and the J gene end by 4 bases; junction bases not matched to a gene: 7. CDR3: CASSGFSGRRTGELFF. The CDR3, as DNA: TGTGCCAGCAGTGGGTTTAGCGGGAGGCGCACCGGGGAGCTGTTTTTT.

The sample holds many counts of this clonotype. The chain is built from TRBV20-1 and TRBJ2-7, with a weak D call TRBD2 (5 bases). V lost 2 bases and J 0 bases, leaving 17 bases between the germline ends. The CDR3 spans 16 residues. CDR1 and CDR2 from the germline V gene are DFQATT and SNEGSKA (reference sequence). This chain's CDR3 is CSARLPGSAASYEQYF. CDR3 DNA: TGCAGTGCTAGACTACCCGGTAGCGCGGCCTCCTACGAGCAGTACTTC.

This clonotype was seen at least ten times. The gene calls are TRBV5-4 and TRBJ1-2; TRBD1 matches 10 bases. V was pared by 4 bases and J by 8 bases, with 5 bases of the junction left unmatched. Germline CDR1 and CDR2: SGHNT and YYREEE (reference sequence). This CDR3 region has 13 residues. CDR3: CASSPGQGVGYTF. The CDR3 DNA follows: TGTGCCAGCAGCCCTGGACAGGGGGTGGGCTACACCTTC. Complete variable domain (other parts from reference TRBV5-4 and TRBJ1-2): ETGVTQSPTHLIKTRGQQVTLRCSSQSGHNTVSWYQQALGQGPQFIFQYYREEENGRGNFPPRFSGLQFPNYSSELNVNALELDDSALYLCASSPGQGVGYTFGSGTRLTVV.

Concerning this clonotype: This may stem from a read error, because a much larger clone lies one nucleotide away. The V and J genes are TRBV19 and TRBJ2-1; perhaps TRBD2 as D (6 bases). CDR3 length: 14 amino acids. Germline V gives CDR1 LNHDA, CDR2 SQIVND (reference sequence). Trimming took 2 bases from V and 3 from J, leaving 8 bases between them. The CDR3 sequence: CASSIRGVYNEQFF. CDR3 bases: TGTGCCAGTAGTATACGCGGGGTCTACAATGAGCAGTTCTTC.

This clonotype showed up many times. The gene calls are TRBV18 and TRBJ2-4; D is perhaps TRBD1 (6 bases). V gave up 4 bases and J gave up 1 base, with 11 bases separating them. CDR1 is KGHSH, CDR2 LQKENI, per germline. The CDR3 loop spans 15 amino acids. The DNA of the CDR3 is TGTGCCAGCTCACAAACCAGGGGTGCCAAAAACATTCAGTACTTC. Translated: CASSQTRGAKNIQYF.

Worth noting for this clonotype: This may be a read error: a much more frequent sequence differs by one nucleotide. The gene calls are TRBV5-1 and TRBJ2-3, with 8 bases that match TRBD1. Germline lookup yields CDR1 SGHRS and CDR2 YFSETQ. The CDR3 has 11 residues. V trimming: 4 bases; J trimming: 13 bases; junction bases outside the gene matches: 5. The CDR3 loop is CASSKTGEEYF. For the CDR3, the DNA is TGCGCCAGCAGCAAGACAGGGGAGGAGTATTTT.

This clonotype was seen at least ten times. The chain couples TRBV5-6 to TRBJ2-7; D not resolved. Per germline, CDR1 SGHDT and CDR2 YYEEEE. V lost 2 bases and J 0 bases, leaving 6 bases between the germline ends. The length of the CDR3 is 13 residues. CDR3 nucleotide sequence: TGTGCCAGCAGCTTTGGGTACTCCTACGAGCAGTACTTC. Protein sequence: CASSFGYSYEQYF.

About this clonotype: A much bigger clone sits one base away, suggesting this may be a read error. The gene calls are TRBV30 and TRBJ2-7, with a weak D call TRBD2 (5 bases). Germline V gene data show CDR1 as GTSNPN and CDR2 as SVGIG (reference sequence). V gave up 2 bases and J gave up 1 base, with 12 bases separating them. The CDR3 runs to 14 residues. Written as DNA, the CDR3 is TGTGCCTGGAGTCTGACTGGCGGGTCCTACGAGCAGTACTTC. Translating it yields CAWSLTGGSYEQYF. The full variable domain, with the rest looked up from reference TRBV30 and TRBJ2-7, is SQTIHQWPATLVQPVGSPLSLECTVEGTSNPNLYWYRQAAGRGLQLLFYSVGIGQISSEVPQNLSASRPQDRQFILSSKKLLLSDSGFYLCAWSLTGGSYEQYFGPGTRLTVT.

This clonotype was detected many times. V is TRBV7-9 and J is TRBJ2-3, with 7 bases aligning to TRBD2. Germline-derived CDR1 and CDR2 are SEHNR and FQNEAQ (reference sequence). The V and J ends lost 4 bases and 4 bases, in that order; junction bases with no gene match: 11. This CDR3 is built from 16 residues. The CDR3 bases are TGTGCCAGCAGCTCGCATTGGCGGGAGTGGTCAGATACGCAGTATTTT. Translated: CASSSHWREWSDTQYF.

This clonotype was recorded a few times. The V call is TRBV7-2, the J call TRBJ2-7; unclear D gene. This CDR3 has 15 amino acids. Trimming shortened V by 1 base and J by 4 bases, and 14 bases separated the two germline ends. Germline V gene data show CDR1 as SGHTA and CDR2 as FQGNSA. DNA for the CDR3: TGTGCCAGCAGCTTAGTGGAGACGACACAGTACGAGCAGTACTTC. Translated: CASSLVETTQYEQYF.

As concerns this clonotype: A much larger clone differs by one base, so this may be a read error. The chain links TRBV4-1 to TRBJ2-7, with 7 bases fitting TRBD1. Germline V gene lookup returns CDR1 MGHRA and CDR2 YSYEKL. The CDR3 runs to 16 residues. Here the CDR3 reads CASSQDHWDSAYERYF. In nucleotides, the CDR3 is TGCGCCAGCAGCCAAGATCACTGGGACAGCGCCTACGAGCGGTACTTC.

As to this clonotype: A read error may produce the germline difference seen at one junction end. CDR3 in DNA: TGCAGTGCTAGAGAACTGGGGGTTGACAATGAGCAGTCCTTC. Protein product: CSARELGVDNEQSF. The gene calls are TRBV20-1 and TRBJ2-1; D assignment may be TRBD1 or TRBD2 (5 bases each). Germline values: CDR1 DFQATT, CDR2 SNEGSKA (reference sequence). The CDR3 covers 14 residues.

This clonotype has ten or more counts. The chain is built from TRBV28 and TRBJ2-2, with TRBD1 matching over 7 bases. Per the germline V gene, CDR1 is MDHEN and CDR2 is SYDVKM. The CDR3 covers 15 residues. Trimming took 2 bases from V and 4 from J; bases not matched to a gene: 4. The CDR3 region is CASSLRGPSTGELFF. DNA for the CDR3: TGTGCCAGCAGTTTAAGGGGGCCTAGCACCGGGGAGCTGTTTTTT.

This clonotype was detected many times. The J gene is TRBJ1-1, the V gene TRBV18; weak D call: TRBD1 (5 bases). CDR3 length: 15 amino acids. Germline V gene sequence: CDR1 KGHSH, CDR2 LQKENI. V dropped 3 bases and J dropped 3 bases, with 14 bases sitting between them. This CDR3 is CASSPRTTGDTEAFF. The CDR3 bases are TGTGCCAGCTCACCCCGGACAACGGGGGACACTGAAGCTTTCTTT.